This entry is about one T cell receptor (beta chain). Generated by immunoSEQ multiplex PCR, the TCRdb table keeps only in-frame clones and is missing some. The data hold tens of thousands of clones, with approximately 93% observed a single time. This entry belongs to a study of Tregs in tolerant kidney transplant recipients. Recipients received nonmyeloablative bone marrow transplants from related graft donors, with transient mixed chimerism. Looked up from germline, CDR1 is MGHDK and CDR2 is SYGVNS. The CDR3 contains 12 residues. V lost 5 bases and J lost 4; bases outside the gene matches: 1. Sequences were derived from CD4+ T cells from blood (PBMCs), sampled 12 months after the transplant. This sequence was found in a human patient who received a combined kidney and bone marrow transplant. A subset of T cells may come from the graft donor. This chain joins TRBV25-1 and TRBJ2-7; 8 nucleotides agree with TRBD1. The CDR3 loop is CASSRTGYEQYF. Written as DNA, the CDR3 is TGTGCCAGCAGTAGGACAGGGTACGAGCAGTACTTC.